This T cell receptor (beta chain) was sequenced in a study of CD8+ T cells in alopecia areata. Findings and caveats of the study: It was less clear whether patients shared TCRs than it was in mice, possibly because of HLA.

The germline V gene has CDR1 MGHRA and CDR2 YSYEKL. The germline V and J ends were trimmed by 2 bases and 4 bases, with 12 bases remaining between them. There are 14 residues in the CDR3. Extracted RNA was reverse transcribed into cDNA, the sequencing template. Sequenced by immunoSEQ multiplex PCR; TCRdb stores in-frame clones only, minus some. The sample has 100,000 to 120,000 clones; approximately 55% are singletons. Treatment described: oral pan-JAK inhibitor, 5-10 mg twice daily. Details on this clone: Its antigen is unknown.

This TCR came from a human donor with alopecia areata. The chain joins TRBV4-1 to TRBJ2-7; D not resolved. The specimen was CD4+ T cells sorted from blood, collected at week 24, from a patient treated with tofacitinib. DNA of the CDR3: TGCGCCAGCAGCCAAACCCGTTTTGCGTACGAGCAGTACTTC. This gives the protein CASSQTRFAYEQYF.